A single sample is the source of the 29 T cell receptor beta chains below, sequenced in a study of blood T cell repertoires in COVID-19. Here immunoSEQ multiplex PCR was the method, and the copy in TCRdb shows in-frame clones only, minus some. The top ten clones hold around 3% of a sample with about 370,000 clones, 80% to 90% of them seen once. The sample consisted of peripheral blood. The source of these receptors is a woman in her twenties or thirties with COVID-19, enrolled during active disease.

In DNA form, the CDR3 reads TGTGCCAGCAGTGGAGATAAGAACACTGAAGCTTTCTTT. Translation: CASSGDKNTEAFF. The rearrangement links TRBV12-3 or TRBV12-4 to TRBJ1-1; D unclear. V lost 5 bases and J 1 base, leaving 8 bases between the germline ends. The CDR3 sequence is 13 residues long.

V usage is TRBV7-8 and J usage is TRBJ1-5; 7 positions match TRBD1. Germline assignment: CDR1 SGHVS and CDR2 FQNEAQ. CDR3 size: 14 residues. Losses at the gene ends were 1 base for V and 6 bases for J; bases not matched to a gene: 3. The CDR3 is CASSLGSGGQPQHF. In nucleotides, the CDR3 is TGTGCCAGCAGCTTAGGGTCAGGGGGTCAGCCCCAGCATTTT.

A few counts support this clone. The chain has TRBV6-6 and TRBJ2-3; TRBD2 aligns across 11 bases. J was trimmed by 3 bases and V by 5 bases; bases with no gene match: 10. The germline V gene encodes CDR1 MNHNY and CDR2 SVGAGI (reference sequence). CDR3 size: 17 residues. CDR3 sequence: CASSPTLAGVRTDTQYF. The CDR3 DNA sequence: TGTGCCAGCAGTCCCACACTAGCGGGAGTCAGGACAGATACGCAGTATTTT.

The chain couples TRBV6-6 to TRBJ2-3; 12 bases fit TRBD2. Trimming cost V 6 bases and J 3 bases; bases outside gene matches: 4. Germline lookup yields CDR1 MNHNY and CDR2 SVGAGI (reference sequence). The CDR3 is 15 amino acids. CDR3 nucleotides: TGTGCCAGCAGGCGACTAGCGGGAGCTACAGATACGCAGTATTTT. It is translated as CASRRLAGATDTQYF.

This chain joins TRBV14 and TRBJ2-7; 7 bases are shared with TRBD1. From germline, CDR1 is SGHDN and CDR2 FVKESK. V dropped 4 bases and J dropped 0; count of bases not matched to a gene: 12. The CDR3 sequence is 17 residues long. DNA for the CDR3: TGTGCCAGCAGCCTCGGAGAGGGACAGCGCAGCTCCTACGAGCAGTACTTC. Protein: CASSLGEGQRSSYEQYF.

V usage is TRBV9 and J usage is TRBJ1-1, with D uncertain. This CDR3 is 12 amino acids long. Germline assignment: CDR1 SGDLS and CDR2 YYNGEE. Between the trimmed V and J ends, which lost 4 bases and 7 bases, there was a span of 11 bases. The CDR3 loop is CASSPHTDEAFF. DNA of the CDR3: TGTGCCAGCAGCCCCCACACCGATGAAGCTTTCTTT.

This chain uses TRBV2 with TRBJ2-3; D unclear. Trimming took off 4 bases at V and 3 bases at J, with 5 bases between the two ends. The CDR3 sequence is 12 residues long. Germline assignment: CDR1 SNHLY and CDR2 FYNNEI. The CDR3 DNA follows: TGTGCCAGCAGTGCCCAAACAGATACGCAGTATTTT. This translates into CASSAQTDTQYF.

The chain links TRBV7-2 to TRBJ2-2; TRBD2 matches 7 bases. Trimming at V came to 7 bases and at J to 2 bases, leaving 10 bases not matched to a gene. The length of the CDR3 is 16 residues. Germline V lookup: CDR1 SGHTA, CDR2 FQGNSA. CDR3 DNA: TGTGCCAGCATCCTAACGGGAGGCCCAAACACCGGGGAGCTGTTTTTT. As protein: CASILTGGPNTGELFF. Full variable domain (remainder filled in from reference TRBV7-2 and TRBJ2-2): GAGVSQSPSNKVTEKGKDVELRCDPISGHTALYWYRQSLGQGLEFLIYFQGNSAPDKSGLPSDRFSAERTGGSVSTLTIQRTQQEDSAVYLCASILTGGPNTGELFFGEGSRLTVL.

The rearrangement joins TRBV27 to TRBJ1-2; TRBD1 agrees at 9 bases. Germline V gene data show CDR1 as MNHEY and CDR2 as SMNVEV (reference sequence). This CDR3 contains 15 residues. Trimming removed 5 bases from V and 6 bases from J; junction bases left unmatched: 10. The CDR3 protein is CASSLGQGREDGYTF. The CDR3 bases are TGTGCCAGCAGTCTGGGACAGGGTAGGGAGGATGGCTACACCTTC.

The J gene is TRBJ1-6, the V gene TRBV3-1 (or the pseudogene TRBV3-2), with D perhaps TRBD1 (5 bases). The V end lost 1 base, the J end lost 7 bases, and 8 bases lay between the germline ends. The germline V gene has CDR1 LGHDT and CDR2 YNNKEL (reference sequence). The CDR3 is made up of 14 amino acids. The CDR3 protein is CASSQGGRNSPLHF. In DNA, the CDR3 is TGTGCCAGCAGCCAAGGGGGGAGGAATTCACCCCTCCACTTT.

The chain uses TRBV19 and TRBJ2-7, with 10 positions matching TRBD1. V was clipped by 4 bases and J by 3 bases; unmatched bases: 9. The CDR3 is 16 residues long. In germline, CDR1 is LNHDA, CDR2 SQIVND (reference sequence). CDR3 sequence: CASSTSGTGALYEQYF. The DNA for the CDR3 is TGTGCCAGTAGTACCTCCGGGACAGGGGCCCTCTACGAGCAGTACTTC. Full variable domain (missing parts from reference TRBV19 and TRBJ2-7): DGGITQSPKYLFRKEGQNVTLSCEQNLNHDAMYWYRQDPGQGLRLIYYSQIVNDFQKGDIAEGYSVSREKKESFPLTVTSAQKNPTAFYLCASSTSGTGALYEQYFGPGTRLTVT.

The chain uses TRBV24-1 and TRBJ2-1, with 8 positions matching TRBD1. CDR1 and CDR2 from the germline V gene are KGHDR and SFDVKD. The CDR3 covers 15 residues. J was trimmed by 6 bases and V by 3 bases; bases with no gene match: 6. This chain's CDR3 is CATSDIGQGSNEQFF. The CDR3 bases are TGTGCCACCAGTGATATCGGACAGGGATCCAATGAGCAGTTCTTC.

The chain recombines TRBV11-2 with TRBJ1-3; D might be TRBD1 (5 bases). V lost 6 bases, J lost 4 bases, and 22 bases lay in between. CDR3 length: 17 amino acids. CDR1 is SGHAT and CDR2 is FQNNGV in the germline V gene. The CDR3 is CASSRGGYGARGNTIYF. The CDR3 DNA follows: TGTGCCAGCAGTCGGGGGGGTTACGGGGCGAGGGGAAACACCATATATTTT.

DNA of the CDR3: TGCGCCAGCAGCCGCGCGGAAGTCATGACAGCCTCCTACGAGCAGTACTTC. It translates to CASSRAEVMTASYEQYF. The chain couples TRBV4-1 to TRBJ2-7; D is perhaps TRBD1 (5 bases). The length of the CDR3 is 17 residues. V was clipped by 4 bases and J by 0 bases, with 19 bases between them. CDR1 and CDR2 (germline): MGHRA, YSYEKL.

The gene calls are TRBV19 and TRBJ2-1; TRBD2 aligns across 14 bases. V lost 1 base, J lost 9 bases, and 8 bases stayed unmatched. The CDR3 consists of 17 residues. Looked up from germline, CDR1 is LNHDA and CDR2 is SQIVND (reference sequence). In DNA, the CDR3 is TGTGCCAGTAGTATAGTTCCGGGACTAGCGGGAGATGGTGAGCAGTTCTTC. This sequence encodes CASSIVPGLAGDGEQFF.

The V call is TRBV6-5, the J call TRBJ1-1; the D gene is possibly TRBD1 (6 bases). The CDR3 covers 15 residues. Trimming took 0 bases from V and 2 from J, leaving 10 bases between them. The germline V gene has CDR1 MNHEY and CDR2 SVGAGI. The CDR3: CASSYSGHINTEAFF. DNA of the CDR3: TGTGCCAGCAGTTACTCGGGACACATTAACACTGAAGCTTTCTTT.

The rearrangement links TRBV27 to TRBJ2-7; tentative D call: TRBD1 (6 bases). Trimming took off 3 bases at V and 2 bases at J, with 8 bases between the two ends. Germline V gives CDR1 MNHEY, CDR2 SMNVEV (reference sequence). CDR3 length: 13 residues. CDR3 sequence reads: CASSFSGAYEQYF. Written as DNA, the CDR3 is TGTGCCAGCAGTTTCTCAGGGGCCTACGAGCAGTACTTC.

This chain uses TRBV6-6 with TRBJ2-5, with 12 bases lining up with TRBD2. The CDR3 runs 15 residues. The trim removed 6 bases at V and 2 bases at J, leaving 4 bases unmatched. The germline CDR1 and CDR2 sequences are MNHNY and SVGAGI (reference sequence). In DNA, the CDR3 is TGTGCCAGCAGAGGACTAGCGGGGCTACAAGAGACCCAGTACTTC. This sequence encodes CASRGLAGLQETQYF.

The chain couples TRBV28 to TRBJ2-3; TRBD2 aligns across 14 bases. Germline assignment: CDR1 MDHEN and CDR2 SYDVKM. V trimming: 8 bases; J trimming: 1 base; junction bases outside the gene matches: 11. The CDR3 is 18 residues long. CDR3 amino acids: CASLPLGLAGARTDTQYF. CDR3 DNA: TGTGCCAGCTTACCTCTGGGACTAGCGGGGGCCCGCACAGATACGCAGTATTTT.

This rearrangement joins TRBV6-2 or TRBV6-3 to TRBJ2-3; D is perhaps TRBD1 (6 bases). In germline, CDR1 is MNHEY, CDR2 SVGEGT. This CDR3 spans 15 amino acids. The V gene lost 5 bases and the J gene lost 3 bases, with 15 bases spanning the gap. This CDR3 is CASSDTGSWTDTQYF. CDR3 DNA sequence: TGTGCCAGCAGTGATACAGGGTCGTGGACAGATACGCAGTATTTT.

CDR3 sequence reads: CASTGSGFQPQHF. The CDR3 DNA is TGTGCCAGCACCGGGTCAGGGTTTCAGCCCCAGCATTTT. The V gene is TRBV12-3 or TRBV12-4, the J gene TRBJ1-5; D may be TRBD1 (5 bases). With 7 bases removed from V and 6 bases from J, the gap between germline ends came to 13 bases. The CDR3 sequence is 13 residues long.

Only a few counts were recorded for this clone. V usage is TRBV6-6 and J usage is TRBJ2-7, with TRBD1 as a possible D gene (5 bases). Deletions cut 5 bases from V and 3 bases from J, with 14 bases between. The CDR3 is 14 residues long. The germline V gene has CDR1 MNHNY and CDR2 SVGAGI (reference sequence). The CDR3 DNA is TGTGCCAGCAGTCCCTATCGGACATACTACGAGCAGTACGTC. This translates into CASSPYRTYYEQYV.

The CDR3 spells CASSTGQGYNEQFF. In nucleotides, the CDR3 is TGCGCCAGCAGCACGGGACAGGGGTACAATGAGCAGTTCTTC. The chain joins TRBV10-1 to TRBJ2-1, with TRBD1 matching over 10 bases. CDR1 is WNHNN, CDR2 SYGVQD, per germline (reference sequence). The V and J ends lost 6 bases and 4 bases, in that order; junction bases with no gene match: 3. This CDR3 spans 14 amino acids.

V usage is TRBV7-8 and J usage is TRBJ2-2; TRBD1 might be the D (5 bases). This CDR3 has 15 amino acids. Germline V CDR1 and CDR2: SGHVS, FQNEAQ. The V end was cut by 2 bases, the J end by 3 bases, with 10 bases between. The CDR3 DNA is TGTGCCAGCAGCTTATGGGGCAGTCACACCGGGGAGCTGTTTTTT. Translation gives CASSLWGSHTGELFF. The entire variable domain, with the rest obtained from reference TRBV7-8 and TRBJ2-2, is as follows: GAGVSQSPRYKVAKRGQDVALRCDPISGHVSLFWYQQALGQGPEFLTYFQNEAQLDKSGLPSDRFFAERPEGSVSTLKIQRTQQEDSAVYLCASSLWGSHTGELFFGEGSRLTVL.

This chain joins TRBV18 and TRBJ2-3; TRBD2 matches 13 bases. Per the germline V gene, CDR1 is KGHSH and CDR2 is LQKENI. The V segment lost 0 bases and the J segment 1 base; nucleotides outside the gene matches: 10. CDR3 length: 20 amino acids. The CDR3 DNA is TGTGCCAGCTCACCACCGGTCACTAGCGGGAGGGCCTATGGCACAGATACGCAGTATTTT. Translating gives CASSPPVTSGRAYGTDTQYF.

V is TRBV12-5 and J is TRBJ1-2; 9 nucleotides agree with TRBD1. This CDR3 has 15 amino acids. Germline lookup yields CDR1 LGHNT and CDR2 FRNRAP. Losses at the gene ends were 4 bases for V and 4 bases for J; bases not matched to a gene: 7. The CDR3, as DNA: TGTGCTAGTGGTTCGGAACAGGGGGCGGTCTATGGCTACACCTTC. Translated: CASGSEQGAVYGYTF.

This chain links TRBV4-3 with TRBJ1-2; 8 nucleotides match TRBD1. Trimming took 0 bases from V and 4 from J; bases not matched to a gene: 4. Germline lookup yields CDR1 LGHNA and CDR2 YSLEER. CDR3 length equals 15 residues. The CDR3 is CASSQDHQGAYGYTF. The CDR3 DNA sequence: TGCGCCAGCAGCCAAGATCACCAGGGGGCCTATGGCTACACCTTC.

The gene calls are TRBV28 and TRBJ2-3; possibly TRBD2 for D (5 bases). Germline loops: CDR1 MDHEN, CDR2 SYDVKM. V was shortened by 6 bases and J by 4 bases, with 11 bases between the two germline ends. The length of the CDR3 is 13 residues. CDR3 protein: CASSLRGADTQYF. For the CDR3, the DNA is TGTGCCAGCAGCCTCCGGGGAGCAGATACGCAGTATTTT.

The chain has TRBV20-1 and TRBJ1-3; no clear D. The germline CDR1 and CDR2 sequences are DFQATT and SNEGSKA (reference sequence). Trimming pared 3 bases from V and 0 bases from J, leaving 15 bases between. This CDR3 contains 16 residues. CDR3 coding DNA: TGCAGTGCTAGTCACGGGAGTGGGAGCTCTGGAAACACCATATATTTT. The encoded protein is CSASHGSGSSGNTIYF.